What follows are 23 T cell receptor beta chains derived from one specimen sequenced in a study of T cell changes during pregnancy in multiple sclerosis. Only in-frame clones appear in the TCRdb table, and some are missing; sequencing was by immunoSEQ multiplex PCR. The repertoire has about 58,000 clones, under 95% of them found once; the top ten carry 0.4% to 0.5%. The source material was CD4+ T cells from peripheral blood mononuclear cells, sampled after pregnancy. The origin of the receptors is a female donor in good health, enrolled as a control in a pregnancy study.

This chain connects TRBV5-1 to TRBJ1-1; TRBD1 agrees at 7 bases. Trimming at V came to 2 bases and at J to 0 bases, leaving 4 bases not matched to a gene. Germline loops: CDR1 SGHRS, CDR2 YFSETQ. CDR3 length equals 15 residues. The CDR3 spells CASSLEGQMNTEAFF. CDR3 in DNA: TGCGCCAGCAGCTTAGAGGGACAGATGAACACTGAAGCTTTCTTT.

The CDR3 reads CAIRGLDSGNTIYF. In DNA, the CDR3 is TGTGCCATCAGGGGGCTGGATTCTGGAAACACCATATATTTT. V usage is TRBV10-3 and J usage is TRBJ1-3, with TRBD1 as a possible D gene (5 bases). CDR3 length equals 14 residues. Deletions cut 6 bases from V and 1 base from J, with 10 bases between. CDR1 ENHRY and CDR2 SYGVKD come from the germline V gene.

J is TRBJ2-1 and V is TRBV5-6; 7 nucleotides agree with TRBD1. The CDR3 length is 15 residues. Germline-derived CDR1 and CDR2 are SGHDT and YYEEEE. V shed 1 base, J shed 7 bases, and the junction held 8 bases outside the gene matches. The CDR3 sequence: CASSLMDRLLNEQFF. The DNA of the CDR3 is TGTGCCAGCAGCTTGATGGACAGGCTATTAAATGAGCAGTTCTTC.

This clone appeared once. The chain combines TRBV5-6 with TRBJ1-5; D remains unclear. V lost 2 bases and J lost 4, with 10 bases in between. Looked up from germline, CDR1 is SGHDT and CDR2 is YYEEEE. The CDR3 length is 14 residues. CDR3 DNA sequence: TGTGCCAGCAGCTTTCCGGGAAATAATCAGCCCCAGCATTTT. Its translation: CASSFPGNNQPQHF.

The chain is built from TRBV7-9 and TRBJ1-1, with TRBD1 matching over 8 bases. The germline gives CDR1 SEHNR, CDR2 FQNEAQ (reference sequence). V dropped 5 bases and J dropped 3; count of bases not matched to a gene: 8. The CDR3 is 15 amino acids. The CDR3 bases are TGTGCCAGCAGCGGAAGGACACAGGGGGACACTGAAGCTTTCTTT. Its translation: CASSGRTQGDTEAFF. Full variable domain (outside the CDR3, taken from reference TRBV7-9 and TRBJ1-1): DTGVSQNPRHKITKRGQNVTFRCDPISEHNRLYWYRQTLGQGPEFLTYFQNEAQLEKSRLLSDRFSAERPKGSFSTLEIQRTEQGDSAMYLCASSGRTQGDTEAFFGQGTRLTVV.

This clone has a single count. This chain joins TRBV5-6 and TRBJ1-3; D gene ambiguous. The CDR3 runs to 16 residues. The germline CDR1 and CDR2 sequences are SGHDT and YYEEEE. The V end lost 4 bases, the J end lost 2 bases, and 16 bases lay between the germline ends. The CDR3 nucleotides read TGTGCCAGCAGCCGGCGAGGTCTTCACGCTGGAAACACCATATATTTT. Protein sequence: CASSRRGLHAGNTIYF. The full variable domain, rest sourced from reference TRBV5-6 and TRBJ1-3, is DAGVTQSPTHLIKTRGQQVTLRCSPKSGHDTVSWYQQALGQGPQFIFQYYEEEERQRGNFPDRFSGHQFPNYSSELNVNALLLGDSALYLCASSRRGLHAGNTIYFGEGSWLTVV.

The sample holds one count of this clone. The gene calls are TRBV7-9 and TRBJ1-6; possibly TRBD1 for D (5 bases). The CDR3 contains 16 residues. The ends were cut back, 5 bases at V and 6 bases at J, with 17 bases in the middle. Germline V CDR1 and CDR2: SEHNR, FQNEAQ (reference sequence). The CDR3 bases are TGTGCCAGCAGCCCCATCGGAGGGACGGGTAATTCACCCCTCCACTTT. The encoded protein is CASSPIGGTGNSPLHF.

The chain carries TRBV4-3 and TRBJ2-2; 10 bases fit TRBD2. The CDR3 is made up of 16 amino acids. Germline V gene data show CDR1 as LGHNA and CDR2 as YSLEER. Losses at the gene ends were 4 bases for V and 0 bases for J; bases not matched to a gene: 2. The CDR3 DNA sequence: TGCGCCAGCAGCCTCCTAGCGGGGGCGAACACCGGGGAGCTGTTTTTT. The encoded protein is CASSLLAGANTGELFF.

This clone has more than one count but fewer than ten. V gene TRBV14 combines with J gene TRBJ2-5; perhaps TRBD2 as D (7 bases). The CDR3 runs 13 residues. Germline CDR1 and CDR2: SGHDN and FVKESK. Trimming shortened V by 4 bases and J by 7 bases, and 13 bases separated the two germline ends. CDR3: CASSRTRGGTQYF. In DNA, the CDR3 is TGTGCCAGCAGCCGGACTAGGGGGGGGACCCAGTACTTC.

This chain uses TRBV7-3 with TRBJ2-1; D is possibly TRBD1 (5 bases). CDR3 length: 16 amino acids. Looked up from germline, CDR1 is SGHTA and CDR2 is FQGTGA. V lost 1 base and J lost 2, with 12 bases in between. The CDR3, as DNA: TGTGCCAGCAGCTTAAGTTTAGGGGTAACCTACAATGAGCAGTTCTTC. Protein product: CASSLSLGVTYNEQFF.

The gene calls are TRBV15 and TRBJ2-7, with TRBD1 matching over 7 bases. The CDR3 sequence is 12 residues long. V lost 5 bases and J lost 3; bases outside the gene matches: 1. The germline V gene encodes CDR1 LNHNV and CDR2 YYDKDF (reference sequence). This CDR3 is CATSPGGYEQYF. The CDR3 DNA reads TGTGCCACCAGCCCAGGGGGCTACGAGCAGTACTTC.

V is TRBV7-2 and J is TRBJ2-7; TRBD1 agrees at 7 bases. Looked up from germline, CDR1 is SGHTA and CDR2 is FQGNSA. Trimming at V came to 4 bases and at J to 2 bases, leaving 5 bases not matched to a gene. CDR3 length equals 14 residues. CDR3 in amino acids: CASSSKTGTYEQYF. CDR3 nucleotides: TGTGCCAGCAGCTCAAAGACAGGGACCTACGAGCAGTACTTC.

The CDR3 loop is CASSSDTGDTQYF. In DNA form, the CDR3 reads TGCGCCAGCAGCTCGGACACAGGGGATACGCAGTATTTT. The chain joins TRBV5-1 to TRBJ2-3; D possibly corresponds to TRBD1 (6 bases). This CDR3 contains 13 residues. Trimming pared 3 bases from V and 6 bases from J, leaving 11 bases between. Germline V gene data show CDR1 as SGHRS and CDR2 as YFSETQ.

This clone appeared a few times. The chain couples TRBV11-2 to TRBJ1-1; the D gene is possibly TRBD1 (5 bases). CDR1 SGHAT and CDR2 FQNNGV come from the germline V gene. Trimming removed 1 base at V and 3 bases at J, with 9 bases between. The CDR3 contains 14 residues. In DNA, the CDR3 is TGTGCCAGCAGCTTAGTCGGGGGATACACTGAAGCTTTCTTT. Translated, it gives CASSLVGGYTEAFF. The full variable domain, rest sourced from reference TRBV11-2 and TRBJ1-1, is EAGVAQSPRYKIIEKRQSVAFWCNPISGHATLYWYQQILGQGPKLLIQFQNNGVVDDSQLPKDRFSAERLKGVDSTLKIQPAKLEDSAVYLCASSLVGGYTEAFFGQGTRLTVV.

J is TRBJ1-1 and V is TRBV7-3; D ambiguous. V shed 7 bases and J shed 1 base, with 16 bases lying between them. This CDR3 has 15 amino acids. CDR1 is SGHTA and CDR2 is FQGTGA in the germline V gene. This CDR3 is CASIPQAGKNTEAFF. DNA of the CDR3: TGTGCCAGCATCCCCCAGGCAGGAAAGAACACTGAAGCTTTCTTT.

The V and J genes are TRBV14 and TRBJ2-1, with 9 bases identical to TRBD1. This CDR3 has 15 residues. With 4 bases clipped from V and 4 bases from J, the junction kept 5 bases outside the gene matches. Germline loops: CDR1 SGHDN, CDR2 FVKESK. The CDR3 nucleotides are TGTGCCAGCAGCCCCCGACAGGGGGTGTACAATGAGCAGTTCTTC. This encodes CASSPRQGVYNEQFF.

CDR3 protein: CASSTQSVGGAQPQHF. The CDR3, as DNA: TGTGCCAGTAGTACCCAGAGTGTTGGGGGCGCCCAGCCCCAGCATTTT. V is TRBV19 and J is TRBJ1-5, with a weak D call TRBD1 (6 bases). Germline CDR1 LNHDA, CDR2 SQIVND (reference sequence). V was shortened by 4 bases and J by 7 bases, with 20 bases between the two germline ends. The CDR3 has 16 amino acids. Full variable domain (missing parts from reference TRBV19 and TRBJ1-5): DGGITQSPKYLFRKEGQNVTLSCEQNLNHDAMYWYRQDPGQGLRLIYYSQIVNDFQKGDIAEGYSVSREKKESFPLTVTSAQKNPTAFYLCASSTQSVGGAQPQHFGDGTRLSIL.

V and J are TRBV7-9 and TRBJ1-2, with D unresolved. Germline assignment: CDR1 SEHNR and CDR2 FQNEAQ (reference sequence). This CDR3 contains 13 residues. Deletions cut 3 bases from V and 0 bases from J, with 5 bases between. The CDR3 region is CASSFSANYGYTF. The CDR3 DNA reads as TGTGCCAGCAGCTTTTCAGCTAACTATGGCTACACCTTC.

The chain links TRBV30 to TRBJ1-2, with D possibly being TRBD1 (5 bases). The CDR3 is made up of 14 amino acids. CDR1 and CDR2 from the germline V gene are GTSNPN and SVGIG (reference sequence). Between the trimmed V and J ends, which lost 1 base and 4 bases, there was a span of 13 bases. In nucleotides, the CDR3 is TGTGCCTGGAGTGCGAGCAGGGCGGCCTATGGCTACACCTTC. Translating it yields CAWSASRAAYGYTF. Combining the CDR3 with reference TRBV30 and TRBJ1-2 gives the whole variable domain SQTIHQWPATLVQPVGSPLSLECTVEGTSNPNLYWYRQAAGRGLQLLFYSVGIGQISSEVPQNLSASRPQDRQFILSSKKLLLSDSGFYLCAWSASRAAYGYTFGSGTRLTVV.

The chain employs TRBV6-1 and TRBJ2-7, with 7 bases identical to TRBD1. Trimming took 4 bases from V and 1 from J; bases not matched to a gene: 4. In germline, CDR1 is MNHNS, CDR2 SASEGT. This CDR3 comprises 14 residues. In DNA, the CDR3 is TGTGCCAGCAGTGCGGACAGGATATCCTACGAGCAGTACTTC. It specifies CASSADRISYEQYF.

The chain uses TRBV7-8 and TRBJ1-2; 8 positions match TRBD1. V gave up 3 bases and J gave up 6 bases; unmatched junction bases: 9. From germline, CDR1 is SGHVS and CDR2 FQNEAQ. This CDR3 is 15 amino acids long. CDR3 loop: CASSFDRGGRDGYTF. The CDR3 DNA reads as TGTGCCAGCAGCTTTGACAGGGGAGGGAGGGATGGCTACACCTTC.

The CDR3 loop is CASSPHGGGRVETQYF. Here the CDR3 DNA reads TGTGCCAGCAGCCCCCACGGGGGGGGCCGGGTGGAGACCCAGTACTTC. The genes are TRBV6-6 and TRBJ2-5, with 8 bases fitting TRBD2. CDR3 length: 16 amino acids. Per germline, CDR1 MNHNY and CDR2 SVGAGI (reference sequence). V gave up 6 bases and J gave up 5 bases; unmatched junction bases: 14.

V is TRBV7-2 and J is TRBJ1-1, with 8 bases aligning to TRBD1. The junction had 5 bases not matched to a gene; V was cut back by 2 bases and J by 0 bases. The length of the CDR3 is 16 residues. From germline, CDR1 is SGHTA and CDR2 FQGNSA. Here the CDR3 reads CASSLQGANMNTEAFF. CDR3 nucleotide sequence: TGTGCCAGCAGCTTACAGGGGGCAAACATGAACACTGAAGCTTTCTTT.